This entry is about one TCR beta chain. The antigen is not known. These data originate in a study of CD8 T cells in ankylosing spondylitis. Study findings and constraints: Seemingly characteristic of ankylosing spondylitis blood was a TCR beta motif consisting of under ten highly homologous variants.

TCRdb reanalysed the 5' RACE reads using MiXCR and keeps one entry per CDR3 protein. The table has under 950,000 distinct CDR3 sequences, 15% to 20% seen once. The germline CDR1 and CDR2 sequences are SGHAT and FQNNGV. CDR3 size: 19 residues. The V segment lost 1 base and the J segment 0 bases; nucleotides outside the gene matches: 9. The origin of this receptor is a male donor with ankylosing spondylitis. The chain recombines TRBV11-2 with TRBJ2-3, with 11 bases aligning to TRBD2. Sequencing input: blood, either unsorted or a sorted T cell fraction (not recorded which). CDR3 DNA: TGTGCCAGCAGCTTAGGTGGGCTAGCGGGGGGAGCTAGCACAGATACGCAGTATTTT. It yields the protein CASSLGGLAGGASTDTQYF.